The 5 T cell receptor beta chains reported below all come from one sample, sequenced in a study of PD-1 blockade in mismatch repair-deficient tumors. Libraries were prepared by immunoSEQ multiplex PCR; TCRdb keeps only in-frame clonotypes and omits some of them. The sample records 75,000 to 85,000 clones, roughly 80% being singletons. The sequences come from peripheral blood, collected 12 weeks after starting pembrolizumab. The receptors shown here come from an adult with mismatch repair-deficient cancer.

This rearrangement joins TRBV5-1 to TRBJ2-1, with D possibly TRBD2 on 5 matching bases. Germline V lookup: CDR1 SGHRS, CDR2 YFSETQ. V was clipped by 3 bases and J by 0 bases, with 19 bases between them. The CDR3 contains 18 residues. In nucleotides, the CDR3 is TGCGCCAGCAGCTACCTGGGAGCGGCGGCGAGCTCCTACAATGAGCAGTTCTTC. As protein: CASSYLGAAASSYNEQFF.

The chain is built from TRBV9 and TRBJ2-7; TRBD1 aligns across 10 bases. V shed 6 bases, J shed 3 bases, and the junction held 6 bases outside the gene matches. Per the germline V gene, CDR1 is SGDLS and CDR2 is YYNGEE. The CDR3 contains 14 residues. The chain's CDR3 is CASNSGTGDYEQYF. The CDR3 region has the DNA TGTGCCAGCAACTCCGGGACAGGGGACTACGAGCAGTACTTC.

The chain recombines TRBV19 with TRBJ1-5; weak D call: TRBD1 (5 bases). Germline V lookup: CDR1 LNHDA, CDR2 SQIVND (reference sequence). The CDR3 is 15 amino acids. V was pared by 3 bases and J by 3 bases, with 12 bases between. CDR3 sequence: CASSMAGWDNQPQHF. The CDR3 DNA sequence: TGTGCCAGTAGTATGGCAGGGTGGGACAATCAGCCCCAGCATTTT.

There are a few counts of this clone. The rearrangement uses TRBV4-3 and TRBJ1-4; the D gene is possibly TRBD1 (6 bases). Germline CDR1 is LGHNA and CDR2 is YSLEER. CDR3 length: 14 residues. V lost 4 bases and J 8 bases, leaving 14 bases between the germline ends. Written as DNA, the CDR3 is TGCGCCAGCAGCCTAAGACAGCAGGGGGAAAAACTGTTTTTT. This sequence encodes CASSLRQQGEKLFF.

The chain recombines TRBV9 with TRBJ1-1; weak D call: TRBD1 (6 bases). The length of the CDR3 is 17 residues. The germline CDR1 and CDR2 sequences are SGDLS and YYNGEE. Deletions cut 0 bases from V and 0 bases from J, with 15 bases between. CDR3 bases: TGTGCCAGCAGCGTAGGATTAATGGACAGACTGAACACTGAAGCTTTCTTT. The encoded protein is CASSVGLMDRLNTEAFF.